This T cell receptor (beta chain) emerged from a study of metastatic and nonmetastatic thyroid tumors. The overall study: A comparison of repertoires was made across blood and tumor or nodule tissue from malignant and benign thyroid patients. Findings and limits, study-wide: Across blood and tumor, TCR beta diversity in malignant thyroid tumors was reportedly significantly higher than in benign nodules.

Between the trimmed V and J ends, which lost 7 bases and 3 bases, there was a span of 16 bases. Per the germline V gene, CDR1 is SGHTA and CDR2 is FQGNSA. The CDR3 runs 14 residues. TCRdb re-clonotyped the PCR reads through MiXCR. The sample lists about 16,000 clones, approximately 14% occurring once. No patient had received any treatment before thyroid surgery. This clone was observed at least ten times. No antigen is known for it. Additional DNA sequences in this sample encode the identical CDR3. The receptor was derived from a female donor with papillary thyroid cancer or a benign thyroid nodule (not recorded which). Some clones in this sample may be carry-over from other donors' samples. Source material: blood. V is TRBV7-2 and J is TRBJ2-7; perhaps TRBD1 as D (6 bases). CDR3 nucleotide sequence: TGTGCCAGCAACCCGGTCGGGACAAGCTACGAGCAGTACTTC. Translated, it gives CASNPVGTSYEQYF.